Listed below are T cell receptor beta chains from one sample, sequenced in a study of blood T cell repertoires in COVID-19. The assay was immunoSEQ multiplex PCR, and TCRdb's table has in-frame clones only and misses some. The sample lists about 55,000 clones; approximately 86% were seen once. The specimen was peripheral blood. These receptors all stem from a man in his forties with COVID-19, enrolled during active disease. Both conserved end residues are part of each CDR3. The order of the fields is J gene, D gene, V gene, clone size, CDR3 DNA, CDR3 protein. D genes are given only for firm matches. Not all rows give a size; the values are once, few, many and, for expanded clones, a class.

j_call: TRBJ2-7; d_call: NA; v_call: TRBV5-5; clone_size: NA; cdr3_nt: TGTGCCAGCAGCTTCCAGGGGTCCGAGCAGTACTTC; cdr3_aa: CASSFQGSEQYF
j_call: TRBJ1-1; d_call: TRBD1; v_call: TRBV18; clone_size: NA; cdr3_nt: TGTGCCAGCTCACCTCGGGACAGGGTGGAGAACACTGAAGCTTTCTTT; cdr3_aa: CASSPRDRVENTEAFF
j_call: TRBJ2-7; d_call: NA; v_call: TRBV7-9; clone_size: once; cdr3_nt: TGTGCCAGCTCCCGAGCGGACAGCCTGTGGGAGCAGTACTTC; cdr3_aa: CASSRADSLWEQYF
j_call: TRBJ1-4; d_call: NA; v_call: TRBV30; clone_size: NA; cdr3_nt: TGTGCCTGGAGTGTAGGGGCGGATGAAAAACTGTTTTTT; cdr3_aa: CAWSVGADEKLFF
j_call: TRBJ2-1; d_call: NA; v_call: TRBV28; clone_size: NA; cdr3_nt: TGTGCCAGCAGTTTCGGAGGGCTGGACTCCAATGAGCAGTTCTTC; cdr3_aa: CASSFGGLDSNEQFF
j_call: TRBJ2-1; d_call: TRBD1; v_call: TRBV5-1; clone_size: NA; cdr3_nt: TGCGCCAGCAGCTCTGGGACAGGGGGAGGAAATGAGCAGTTCTTC; cdr3_aa: CASSSGTGGGNEQFF
j_call: TRBJ1-2; d_call: NA; v_call: TRBV21-1; clone_size: NA; cdr3_nt: TGTGCCATACACCGACAGGCCTGTGGCGGCTATGGCTACACCTTC; cdr3_aa: CAIHRQACGGYGYTF
j_call: TRBJ2-7; d_call: TRBD2; v_call: TRBV3-1/TRBV3-2; clone_size: NA; cdr3_nt: TGTGCCAGCAGGGGACTAGGCGAGCAGTACTTC; cdr3_aa: CASRGLGEQYF
j_call: TRBJ1-4; d_call: TRBD1; v_call: TRBV4-1; clone_size: NA; cdr3_nt: TGCGCCAGCACCGGACAGGCAACTAATGAAAAACTGTTTTTT; cdr3_aa: CASTGQATNEKLFF
j_call: TRBJ2-1; d_call: TRBD2; v_call: TRBV5-4; clone_size: NA; cdr3_nt: TGTGCCAGCAGCTCACGACTAGCGGACTACAATGAGCAGTTCTTC; cdr3_aa: CASSSRLADYNEQFF
j_call: TRBJ2-7; d_call: NA; v_call: TRBV7-9; clone_size: NA; cdr3_nt: TGTGCCAGCAGCTTAAACAACCCCTACGAGCAGTACTTC; cdr3_aa: CASSLNNPYEQYF
j_call: TRBJ1-3; d_call: NA; v_call: TRBV2; clone_size: NA; cdr3_nt: TGTGCCAGCAGTGGGCAGTCTGGAAACACCATATATTTT; cdr3_aa: CASSGQSGNTIYF
j_call: TRBJ2-7; d_call: TRBD2; v_call: TRBV5-8; clone_size: NA; cdr3_nt: TGTGCCAGCAGCTTGGTGATATCGGATAGCGGGAGGAACGAGCAGTACTTC; cdr3_aa: CASSLVISDSGRNEQYF
j_call: TRBJ2-5; d_call: TRBD1; v_call: TRBV5-1; clone_size: NA; cdr3_nt: TGCGCCAGCAGCTTGAGTGGGGGACAGGGACAAGAGACCCAGTACTTC; cdr3_aa: CASSLSGGQGQETQYF
j_call: TRBJ1-2; d_call: TRBD1; v_call: TRBV10-1; clone_size: NA; cdr3_nt: TGCGCCAGCAGCACGACAGGGCCAGAGGAGGGCTACACCTTC; cdr3_aa: CASSTTGPEEGYTF
j_call: TRBJ2-5; d_call: TRBD1; v_call: TRBV28; clone_size: NA; cdr3_nt: TGTGCCAGCAGTGGGATAACAGGGGTGGCCGGAGAGACCCAGTACTTC; cdr3_aa: CASSGITGVAGETQYF
j_call: TRBJ2-1; d_call: NA; v_call: TRBV5-1; clone_size: NA; cdr3_nt: TGCGCCAGCAGCTCGGTCACAGACAGTGGCCAGTTCTTC; cdr3_aa: CASSSVTDSGQFF
j_call: TRBJ1-5; d_call: NA; v_call: TRBV3-1/TRBV3-2; clone_size: NA; cdr3_nt: TGTGCCAGCAGCCAATCAGAAAGCAATCAGCCCCAGCATTTT; cdr3_aa: CASSQSESNQPQHF
j_call: TRBJ1-2; d_call: TRBD1; v_call: TRBV5-1; clone_size: NA; cdr3_nt: TGCGCCAGCAGCTTGGCACCGGGACAGGGGTATGGCTACACCTTC; cdr3_aa: CASSLAPGQGYGYTF
j_call: TRBJ2-6; d_call: TRBD1; v_call: TRBV4-1; clone_size: NA; cdr3_nt: TGCGCCAGCAGCCAATCGGACAGGTTCAGGGCTGGGGCCAACGTCCTGACTTTC; cdr3_aa: CASSQSDRFRAGANVLTF
j_call: TRBJ2-1; d_call: TRBD1; v_call: TRBV5-1; clone_size: NA; cdr3_nt: TGCGCCAGCAGCCCCGAGGGACAGGGCTCCTACAATGAGCAGTTCTTC; cdr3_aa: CASSPEGQGSYNEQFF
j_call: TRBJ1-1; d_call: NA; v_call: TRBV20-1; clone_size: NA; cdr3_nt: TGCAGTGCTCCGTACGGGGCTGAAGCTTTCTTT; cdr3_aa: CSAPYGAEAFF
j_call: TRBJ2-3; d_call: NA; v_call: TRBV7-3; clone_size: NA; cdr3_nt: TGTGCCAGCAGCCCAGGGCGTCTAGGAGATACGCAGTATTTT; cdr3_aa: CASSPGRLGDTQYF
j_call: TRBJ2-2; d_call: TRBD1; v_call: TRBV12-3/TRBV12-4; clone_size: NA; cdr3_nt: TGTGCCAGCAAGACAGGGGGCACCGGGGAGCTGTTTTTT; cdr3_aa: CASKTGGTGELFF
j_call: TRBJ1-2; d_call: NA; v_call: TRBV9; clone_size: NA; cdr3_nt: TGTGCCAGCAGCGTAGCCGTCCAGGGGAACGGCTACACCTTC; cdr3_aa: CASSVAVQGNGYTF
j_call: TRBJ1-3; d_call: NA; v_call: TRBV5-6; clone_size: NA; cdr3_nt: TGTGCCAGCAGCTTGGTTGAGGCAGCCTCTGGAAACACCATATATTTT; cdr3_aa: CASSLVEAASGNTIYF
j_call: TRBJ1-2; d_call: NA; v_call: TRBV18; clone_size: NA; cdr3_nt: TGTGCCAGCTCACCACCCGCCCTCTCTGCCCTCAGTCGGGGTGGCTACACCTTC; cdr3_aa: CASSPPALSALSRGGYTF
j_call: TRBJ2-7; d_call: TRBD1; v_call: TRBV9; clone_size: once; cdr3_nt: TGTGCCAGCAGCGTAACCGGGACAGGGGACCTCGAGCAGTACTTC; cdr3_aa: CASSVTGTGDLEQYF
j_call: TRBJ2-1; d_call: TRBD2; v_call: TRBV7-9; clone_size: few; cdr3_nt: TGTGCCAGCAGCTTAGAAGGGACTAGCGGCCGTAATGAGCAGTTCTTC; cdr3_aa: CASSLEGTSGRNEQFF
j_call: TRBJ1-5; d_call: NA; v_call: TRBV6-6; clone_size: NA; cdr3_nt: TGTGCCAGCGGGGCCGAAACCATTTATAGCAATCAGCCCCAGCATTTT; cdr3_aa: CASGAETIYSNQPQHF
j_call: TRBJ2-7; d_call: NA; v_call: TRBV11-2; clone_size: NA; cdr3_nt: TGTGCCAGCAGCTTTTTGGGGCTGTCCTACGAGCAGTACTTC; cdr3_aa: CASSFLGLSYEQYF
j_call: TRBJ2-7; d_call: NA; v_call: TRBV5-4; clone_size: once; cdr3_nt: TGTGCCAGCAGCCCGGAGGGGCCCCCCTACGAGCAGTACTTC; cdr3_aa: CASSPEGPPYEQYF
j_call: TRBJ2-2; d_call: TRBD1; v_call: TRBV5-6; clone_size: NA; cdr3_nt: TGTGCCAGCAGCTCGGGACAGAGTCATTCGGAGGAGCTGTTTTTT; cdr3_aa: CASSSGQSHSEELFF
j_call: TRBJ2-2; d_call: NA; v_call: TRBV3-1/TRBV3-2; clone_size: NA; cdr3_nt: TGTGCCAGCAGCCAAGGAGCGGGTGGTGGGGAGCTGTTTTTT; cdr3_aa: CASSQGAGGGELFF
j_call: TRBJ2-1; d_call: TRBD2; v_call: TRBV2; clone_size: NA; cdr3_nt: TGTGCCAGCAGAGGCGGGGGGTCATCATCCTACAATGAGCAGTTCTTC; cdr3_aa: CASRGGGSSSYNEQFF
j_call: TRBJ1-4; d_call: TRBD1; v_call: TRBV30; clone_size: once; cdr3_nt: TGTGCCTTTGGACAGGGGACTAATGAAAAACTGTTTTTT; cdr3_aa: CAFGQGTNEKLFF
j_call: TRBJ2-7; d_call: NA; v_call: TRBV11-2; clone_size: NA; cdr3_nt: TGTGCCAGCAGCTCGGCAGGGTGGGGTTTGGACTCCTACGAGCAGTACTTC; cdr3_aa: CASSSAGWGLDSYEQYF
j_call: TRBJ2-7; d_call: NA; v_call: TRBV21-1; clone_size: once; cdr3_nt: TGTGCCAGCAGCAAGCGGGGACTAGCCCACTACGAGCAGTACTTC; cdr3_aa: CASSKRGLAHYEQYF
j_call: TRBJ2-1; d_call: TRBD1; v_call: TRBV19; clone_size: few; cdr3_nt: TGTGCCAGTAGAACCGGACTGAGGACAGGGACGAAGTTCTTC; cdr3_aa: CASRTGLRTGTKFF
j_call: TRBJ2-1; d_call: NA; v_call: TRBV20-1; clone_size: once; cdr3_nt: TGCAGTGCTAGTCCCGACTCAGACGAACAGTTCTTC; cdr3_aa: CSASPDSDEQFF
j_call: TRBJ2-3; d_call: NA; v_call: TRBV9; clone_size: NA; cdr3_nt: TGTGCCAGCAGCGTCCGGGACTCAAGGGATACGCAGTATTTT; cdr3_aa: CASSVRDSRDTQYF
j_call: TRBJ1-2; d_call: NA; v_call: TRBV3-1/TRBV3-2; clone_size: many; cdr3_nt: TGTGCCAGCAGCCAGGGGGCGCGAGACTATGGCTACACCTTC; cdr3_aa: CASSQGARDYGYTF
j_call: TRBJ1-6; d_call: NA; v_call: TRBV6-5; clone_size: NA; cdr3_nt: TGTGCCAGCAGGAACGGGAGACAGAATAATTCACCCCTCCACTTT; cdr3_aa: CASRNGRQNNSPLHF
j_call: TRBJ1-4; d_call: NA; v_call: TRBV7-8; clone_size: NA; cdr3_nt: TGTGCCAGCAGCTACCGGGATCCTAATGAAAAACTGTTTTTT; cdr3_aa: CASSYRDPNEKLFF
j_call: TRBJ1-6; d_call: NA; v_call: TRBV30; clone_size: NA; cdr3_nt: TGTGCCTGGAACCCGGGGGGATTTAATTCACCCCTCCACTTT; cdr3_aa: CAWNPGGFNSPLHF
j_call: TRBJ2-7; d_call: NA; v_call: TRBV19; clone_size: NA; cdr3_nt: TGTGCCAGTAGTTACAGGTTCCCTTCCTACGAGCAGTACTTC; cdr3_aa: CASSYRFPSYEQYF
j_call: TRBJ2-2; d_call: NA; v_call: TRBV12-3/TRBV12-4; clone_size: once; cdr3_nt: TGTGCCAGCACCCCAGCCGGGGAGCTGTTTTTT; cdr3_aa: CASTPAGELFF
j_call: TRBJ1-6; d_call: TRBD1; v_call: TRBV6-2/TRBV6-3; clone_size: NA; cdr3_nt: TGTGCCAGCAGTTTCGGACAGGCCGTGGGACCCCTCCACTTT; cdr3_aa: CASSFGQAVGPLHF
j_call: TRBJ2-1; d_call: TRBD2; v_call: TRBV9; clone_size: NA; cdr3_nt: TGTGCCAGCAGCACCGGGGGGGCTCTAGTCTTCTTC; cdr3_aa: CASSTGGALVFF
j_call: TRBJ2-1; d_call: TRBD2; v_call: TRBV24-1; clone_size: NA; cdr3_nt: TGTGCCACCAGTGATAATGCGGGAGTTTCCTACAATGAGCAGTTCTTC; cdr3_aa: CATSDNAGVSYNEQFF
j_call: TRBJ2-3; d_call: TRBD2; v_call: TRBV29-1; clone_size: NA; cdr3_nt: TGCAGCGTTGGGGGCGGGGGGCTAGGCACAGATACGCAGTATTTT; cdr3_aa: CSVGGGGLGTDTQYF
j_call: TRBJ2-3; d_call: TRBD2; v_call: TRBV10-3; clone_size: NA; cdr3_nt: TGTGCCATCAGTGGGCCGGCGGGGGGACTCACAGATACGCAGTATTTT; cdr3_aa: CAISGPAGGLTDTQYF
j_call: TRBJ2-2; d_call: NA; v_call: TRBV7-9; clone_size: few; cdr3_nt: TGTGCCAGCAGCAACCTCTTAGCGATGCGGAACGGGGAGCTGTTTTTT; cdr3_aa: CASSNLLAMRNGELFF
j_call: TRBJ2-2; d_call: NA; v_call: TRBV4-1; clone_size: NA; cdr3_nt: TGCGCCAGCAGCCAATTCCAAACCGGGGAGCTGTTTTTT; cdr3_aa: CASSQFQTGELFF
j_call: TRBJ1-2; d_call: NA; v_call: TRBV4-1; clone_size: NA; cdr3_nt: TGCGCCAGCAGCCAAGGCGGAACGGCTAACTATGGCTACACCTTC; cdr3_aa: CASSQGGTANYGYTF